This TCR beta chain was observed in a study of T cells in Graves' hyperthyroidism and ophthalmopathy (dated by TCRdb to 2018 to 2020). Regarding the complete study: Peripheral blood was collected at initial diagnosis, before any treatment. TCR V-J signatures able to tell the groups apart were searched for in a discovery cohort of 90 to 100 patients, of whom roughly 42 had Graves' ophthalmopathy and about 60 had stable Graves' hyperthyroidism. An independent validation cohort of around 20 hyperthyroidism patients and about 15 patients who later progressed to ophthalmopathy tested prospective prediction of ophthalmopathy. For training and testing, the 100 or so patients in the discovery cohort were randomly divided in a 7:3 ratio. In addition, the study compared T-cell repertoires in thyroid tissue and in blood from five to seven Graves' hyperthyroidism patients. Following sampling, methimazole starting at 30 mg daily was given to hyperthyroidism patients, and high-dose intravenous methylprednisolone was given to ophthalmopathy patients. The paper describes TCR Vbeta CDR3 sequencing of around 130 peripheral blood samples, made up of about 41 ophthalmopathy patients, 70 to 75 hyperthyroidism patients and about 17 progressor patients.

The TCR beta CDR3 regions were amplified from the RNA transcripts. For the first round of RT-PCR on the TCR CDR3, the HTBI primer set was used together with the Qiagen OneStep RT-PCR kit. Libraries were constructed in a second round of multiplex PCR, after which size selection and purification were performed. Sequencing of the libraries was done on an Illumina HiSeq2000 using paired-end 100 bp reads. In the authors' own workflow: SOAPnuke was used to process the raw data, removing reads that contained adapters or uncalled bases, had a mean Phred below 15, or lacked an exact match to the constant primer or identifier. COPE v1.2.5 was used to merge the high-quality paired reads, and each unique nucleotide sequence was defined as a clonotype. Clonotypes were aligned to IMGT TRBV, TRBD and TRBJ reference segments using MiTCR v1.1. Only V-J combinations with frequency above 0.0001, covering 99% to 99.2% of repertoires, were analysed. The TCS score was defined as F50 (clonal expansion) divided by E x V (chaos), with BLOSUM62-based TCRdist calculated between CDR3 peptides within each V-J. Welch's t-statistics and random forest reduced roughly 500 V-J features to 13, which were used in a naive Bayes classifier (R e1071). The public reads were run again by TCRdb, first through fastp at Q25 and then through MiXCR, and only productive beta chains were kept. Duplicate CDR3 protein sequences are folded into a single record with the most common DNA and genes. TCRdb's processing, not the study's, gives the V and J calls here. This sample is represented by over 650,000 distinct CDR3 sequences; roughly 17% of them were singletons. The ten biggest clones cover approximately 8% of the sample.

Of note for this clonotype: There is no known antigen for this receptor. Nothing much larger sits one base from this clone, and base qualities are not available.

A patient counted as having stable Graves' hyperthyroidism if no progression to ophthalmopathy occurred over 18 months of follow-up. Hyperthyroidism patients were newly diagnosed, had a disease duration of under 2 months, and were aged 18 to 65 years. The study excluded patients with uncontrolled infections, other autoimmune diseases, pregnancy or lactation. Diagnoses were based on clinical symptoms, serum thyroxine and TRAb, thyroid ultrasound and orbital computed tomography. Ficoll-Paque density gradient centrifugation was used to isolate PBMCs from about 10 ml of fresh peripheral blood. Trizol reagent was used to extract total RNA, and RNA quality was then checked on an Agilent 2100 Bioanalyzer. V and J are truncated by 2 bases and 6 bases respectively, leaving an intervening sequence of 20 bases. In the germline V gene, CDR1 corresponds to SGHVS and CDR2 to FQNEAQ. Taken from cysteine to phenylalanine, the CDR3 has 16 residues. Here the CDR3 DNA is all that survives: 48 bases in frame from base 1.

Results the study describes overall, beyond this receptor: Sample size was not statistically predetermined, and investigators were not blinded to group allocation. Most expanded thyroid clonotypes (frequency above 0.001) were also found in blood, which suggests that blood repertoires may mirror thyroid immune responses. A 13 V-J signature model separated ophthalmopathy from stable hyperthyroidism, with approximately 87% sensitivity and roughly 81% specificity in cross-validation and 80%/75% in testing. In validation, the model predicted progression to ophthalmopathy with 55% to 71% sensitivity and 72% to 75% specificity, a median of around six months before onset.

This sequence was found in a young man with Graves' hyperthyroidism. The sequence links TRBV7-8 to TRBJ2-7; D gene: possibly TRBD1, on 5 matching bases. The source material was blood. The CDR3 region: CASSLTPVMGPLEQYF. The DNA sequence reads TGTGCCAGCAGCTTAACCCCGGTCATGGGGCCACTCGAGCAGTACTTC.